This record looks at one T cell receptor beta chain sequence and its context. Antigen: not known. This sample is part of a study of human versus mouse CDR3 diversity and MHC coevolution. About the study: Each sample yielded roughly 5.5 x 10^6 to 1.7 x 10^7 valid reads. Study conclusions and caveats: By iCHAO1, human TCR beta clonotypes numbered roughly 1.7 million, the most. Most of the three human donors had the lowest clonal inequality.

The ends were cut back, 5 bases at V and 0 bases at J, with 8 bases in the middle. The CDR3 loop spans 15 amino acids. CDR1 and CDR2 from the germline V gene are LNHDA and SQIVND (reference sequence). TCRdb's table, derived via immunoSEQ multiplex PCR, lists solely in-frame clones and lacks some. The table has roughly 81,000 clones, 93% seen once. The chain couples TRBV19 to TRBJ2-6; D call uncertain. The clonotype comes from a person aged 30 to 69 in good health. The sequenced material came from naive CD4+ T cells from blood. Specified subset: CD45RO-negative CD62L-positive naive CD4 T cells. CDR3 DNA: TGTGCCAGTAGTCCCCGGTCCTCTGGGGCCAACGTCCTGACTTTC. It translates to CASSPRSSGANVLTF.